Reported below is one TCR beta chain. Its target antigen remains unknown. Base qualities are not provided; no much larger clone lies one nucleotide away. These data belong to a study of T cell responses to AZD1222 COVID-19 vaccine (dated by TCRdb to 2020 to 2022). Study-level background: AZD1222 recipients given second doses at about 4 weeks or at about 12 weeks were pooled, since spike-specific TCR depth and breadth were not found to differ between the two schedules. Trial participants were enrolled by age into 18-55, 56-69 and 70-plus year subgroups, with around 150, 28 and 57 TCR-sequenced participants respectively. A total of 230 to 250 trial participants underwent TCR sequencing, of whom 200 to 220 had received two doses of AZD1222 and approximately 26 had received two doses of the MenACWY control vaccine.

What the authors observed across the whole study: The 56-69-year group was small, and its depth increase did not reach significance, likely because of low power. Spike-specific TCR breadth and depth rose significantly after two AZD1222 doses compared with day 0 and with MenACWY recipients. The vaccine-associated CD4 TCRs covered the entire spike protein, and the dominant responses fell in regions 160-218 and 743-854. Conclusions about previously exposed vaccinees are limited because only six or seven AZD1222 recipients were SARS-CoV-2 seropositive at baseline. Reportedly, almost half of the unique spike-specific TCRs recognized epitopes lying outside the regions that are mutated in the B.1.351 and B.1.1.7 variants. Participants were mostly white British, with more females than males. The authors suggested clonal diversity may have been underestimated. Because no samples from the day 14 peak response were available, repertoires could be characterized only after the peak T cell response.

The CDR3 regions of human TCRbeta chains were subjected to immunosequencing. In the authors' own workflow: Repertoire TCRs were matched against a reference library of SARS-CoV-2-specific TCRs generated with the MIRA antigen-specificity platform. Breadth meant the fraction of unique TCRs that were SARS-CoV-2-associated, whereas depth meant the fraction of total T cells that were SARS-CoV-2-associated. Each spike-specific TCR was assigned to its reactive spike region and to a CD4 or CD8 class using the MIRA data. Log10-transformed breadth and depth values were compared by one-way ANOVA with Sidak's multiple comparisons tests. TCRdb stores this immuneACCESS table with in-frame sequences only. Part of the clones is absent; in the studies checked, under half of the shortfall reflects unresolved V genes, and no reason is known for the rest. Clone size and V and J calls were adopted from that table, with D and trimming inferred from the DNA. Present in this sample are around 150,000 clones, 80% to 90% of which were seen just once. 1.9% of the sample is in the top ten clones.

Taken with the paper, the label for time point translates to: baseline before first vaccination. Vaccinee samples were obtained from the UK trials COV001 and COV002, which included a single-blind randomized controlled phase 2/3 trial of AZD1222 (ChAdOx1 nCoV-19) in healthy adults. For TCRbeta chain sequencing, PBMC samples were collected from trial participants at day 0 and at day 28 after the second dose. The CDR3 contains 17 residues, cysteine and phenylalanine counted. The retained sequence is limited to the CDR3, 51 bases, with the frame set at the first base. V trim: 0 bases; J trim: 0 bases; unmatched bases: 6. CDR1 and CDR2 were assigned from the germline V gene (reference sequence) as LGHDT and YNNKEL.

This TCR was sampled from an adult in good health. The receptor chain draws on TRBV3-1 (or the pseudogene TRBV3-2) and TRBJ2-7; a stretch of 9 junction bases matches TRBD2. The source was peripheral blood, collected on day 0 of AZD1222 vaccination. The nucleotides read TGTGCCAGCAGCCAAGATTGGCTAGCGGGGAGCTCCTACGAGCAGTACTTC. The encoded protein is CASSQDWLAGSSYEQYF.